A selection of T cell receptor beta chains follows, all from one sample in a study of graft-versus-host responses after intestinal transplantation. Their cognate antigens are unknown. Clones were read by immunoSEQ multiplex PCR, and TCRdb kept only the in-frame ones, dropping some. The sample includes 90,000 to 150,000 clones, 90% to 95% of them seen just once. The specimen comprised unstimulated CD8+ T cells sorted from spleen or lymph node cells, sampled before intestinal transplant. The receptors were gathered from a human donor who received an intestinal transplant. CDR3s include the opening cysteine and the closing phenylalanine or tryptophan. D genes are given only for firm matches.

TRBV4-3	.	CASSQDGAWRDGYTF
TRBV9	TRBD1	CASRGQGSKDGYTF
TRBV5-1	.	CASSLEGYSSYEQYF
TRBV19	TRBD2	CASSTGTRYNEQFF
TRBV4-2	.	CASSQDAVNTGELFF
TRBV4-2	TRBD2	CASSNRGGDEQYF
TRBV27	TRBD2	CASSTSGLDNEQFF
TRBV4-1	TRBD1	CASSPGTGEYEQYF
TRBV6-1	.	CASSWDIYEQYF
TRBV7-9	.	CASSLERSTEAFF
TRBV6-4	.	CASSECELSNQPQHF
TRBV19	TRBD2	CASHSGPPKNYNEQFF
TRBV6-1	TRBD1	CASSEAQWGTGGETQYF
TRBV9	TRBD2	CASSVVGRTQETQYF
TRBV28	.	CASSLYSQEFLAKNIQYF
TRBV2	.	CASTPQAYTQYF
TRBV6-4	TRBD1	CASSDIDREKFF
TRBV27	TRBD2	CASTPVGSGAYNEQFF
TRBV15	.	CATSTRTNPYGYTF
TRBV27	.	CASSLSLMGEQYF
TRBV7-9	.	CAGQKPEFF
TRBV4-3	.	CASSQDSNGEQYF
TRBV15	.	CATSRVGNQPQHF
TRBV9	.	CASSVDPTSTDTQYF
TRBV9	.	CASSAEGPHTDTQYF
TRBV19	TRBD1	CASSHHRGSGYGYTF
TRBV27	TRBD2	CASRPSGSRAYEQFF
TRBV4-1	TRBD1	CASSQDQGDTEAFF
TRBV12-5	.	CASGLDGPQTYNEQFF
TRBV19	.	CASSMGTEAFF
TRBV9	.	CASSVGTNSYEQYF
TRBV27	.	CARPRPGSSSYNEQFF
TRBV9	.	CASSRLGTDTQYF
TRBV6-5	TRBD2	CASREAGGSYEQYF
TRBV4-1	TRBD2	CASSQVPRTSASYEQYF
TRBV4-1	.	CASSQDRTGELFF
TRBV21-1	.	CASSKGPPGQDTEAFF
TRBV6-4	.	CASSVKRTVRGEKLFF
TRBV7-9	.	CASSSTGNTEAFF
TRBV6-5	.	CASSYSRGNQPQHF
TRBV14	TRBD2	CASSHRLAGNEQFF
TRBV7-6	.	CASSSRGGALSEQYF
TRBV15	TRBD2	CATSIRLAVTDTQYF
TRBV7-3	.	CASSPGGDTEAFF
TRBV4-2	.	CASSQAGTNSYEQYF
TRBV10-2	.	CASSESANGYTF
TRBV19	.	CASSILLGLKGTEAFF
TRBV4-1	.	CASSQDRTSLGELFF
TRBV27	.	CASSWRSGDIQYF